This entry lists 3 T cell receptor beta chains sequenced from one sample in a study of blood T cell repertoires in COVID-19. Profiled with immunoSEQ multiplex PCR; TCRdb holds only in-frame clones, not every one. The sample has about 190,000 clones, around 80% seen once. The sequencing sample was made of peripheral blood. The origin of the receptors is a woman of 80 years or more with active or convalescent COVID-19.

This chain connects TRBV2 to TRBJ1-4; 7 nucleotides match TRBD1. In germline, CDR1 is SNHLY, CDR2 FYNNEI. V lost 5 bases, J lost 8 bases, and 5 bases stayed unmatched. CDR3 size: 13 residues. In DNA form, the CDR3 reads TGTGCCAGCAGTAAAGGACAGGACGAAAAACTGTTTTTT. Its protein is CASSKGQDEKLFF. The whole variable domain, remainder taken from reference TRBV2 and TRBJ1-4, is EPEVTQTPSHQVTQMGQEVILRCVPISNHLYFYWYRQILGQKVEFLVSFYNNEISEKSEIFDDQFSVERPDGSNFTLKIRSTKLEDSAMYFCASSKGQDEKLFFGSGTQLSVL.

CDR3 sequence reads: CASSSTVHNEQFF. The DNA for the CDR3 is TGTGCCAGCAGCTCCACAGTACACAATGAGCAGTTCTTC. The chain recombines TRBV6-2 or TRBV6-3 with TRBJ2-1, with no clear D. The germline gives CDR1 MNHEY, CDR2 SVGEGT. This CDR3 is built from 13 residues. Deletions cut 6 bases from V and 5 bases from J, with 11 bases between.

J is TRBJ2-1 and V is TRBV7-8; 8 positions agree with TRBD2. The length of the CDR3 is 16 residues. Germline loops: CDR1 SGHVS, CDR2 FQNEAQ. V was clipped by 1 base and J by 3 bases; unmatched bases: 5. This CDR3 is CASSLGRGVLYNEQFF. In DNA form, the CDR3 reads TGTGCCAGCAGCTTAGGGCGGGGGGTCCTCTACAATGAGCAGTTCTTC.